This is a list of T cell receptor beta chains from one sample in a study of low-dose radiotherapy and immunotherapy resistance in tumors. TCRdb reanalysed the reads using MiXCR and keeps one entry per CDR3 protein. Found here are tens of thousands of distinct CDR3 sequences, 9.4% of them singletons; the top ten hold approximately 0.98%. Specimen: PBMCs, collected before treatment. The receptors stem from a male donor with prostate cancer. Both conserved end residues are part of each CDR3. The order of the fields is D gene, clone size, V gene, J gene, CDR3 protein, CDR3 DNA. The D gene is left open where the match is weak. A row's size may be missing; if present it is once, few, many or a size class.

-	many	TRBV11-2	TRBJ2-2	CASLSARGENTGELFF	TGTGCCAGCTTATCGGCTAGGGGCGAGAACACCGGGGAGCTGTTTTTT
-	many	TRBV10-2	TRBJ1-1	CASSARENTEAFF	TGCGCCAGCAGTGCCAGGGAGAACACTGAAGCTTTCTTT
-	few	TRBV4-1	TRBJ2-3	CASTPGATDTQYF	TGCGCCAGCACACCGGGAGCCACAGATACGCAGTATTTT
-	many	TRBV7-2	TRBJ1-1	CASSLTENTEAFF	TGTGCCAGCAGCCTAACAGAGAACACTGAAGCTTTCTTT
TRBD2	many	TRBV4-1	TRBJ2-1	CASSQATSGLLNEQFF	TGCGCCAGCAGCCAGGCAACTAGCGGCCTACTCAATGAGCAGTTCTTC
-	many	TRBV4-2	TRBJ1-2	CASSQDGGSDVYYGYTF	TGTGCCAGCAGCCAAGATGGGGGCAGCGACGTCTATTATGGCTACACCTTC
TRBD1	many	TRBV4-1	TRBJ1-1	CAAEGQGGTEAFF	TGCGCCGCCGAGGGACAGGGAGGCACTGAAGCTTTCTTT
TRBD1	many	TRBV7-2	TRBJ1-5	CASRATGFGNQPQHF	TGTGCCAGCAGAGCGACAGGGTTCGGCAATCAGCCCCAGCATTTT
-	many	TRBV27	TRBJ1-6	CASRGIQGMNSPLHF	TGTGCCAGCAGGGGGATACAGGGAATGAATTCACCCCTCCACTTT
TRBD2	many	TRBV28	TRBJ2-6	CASSPSGSKGANVLTF	TGTGCCAGCAGTCCTAGCGGGAGTAAAGGGGCCAACGTCCTGACTTTC
-	-	TRBV19	TRBJ1-5	CASADRYNQPQHF	TGTGCCAGTGCGGACCGGTACAATCAGCCCCAGCATTTT
-	many	TRBV6-5	TRBJ2-7	CASGGGGIEQYF	TGTGCCAGCGGAGGGGGAGGGATCGAGCAGTACTTC
-	many	TRBV30	TRBJ2-1	CAWSRNEQFF	TGTGCCTGGAGCCGCAATGAGCAGTTCTTC
TRBD2	many	TRBV9	TRBJ2-7	CASSAGLASYEQYF	TGTGCCAGCAGCGCGGGACTAGCCTCATACGAGCAGTACTTC
TRBD1	-	TRBV5-1	TRBJ1-2	CASSLEGTVSYGYTF	TGCGCCAGCAGCTTGGAGGGGACAGTGAGCTATGGCTACACCTTC
-	many	TRBV12-5	TRBJ1-1	CASGLTLQSDLRGKNTEAFF	TGTGCTAGTGGTTTGACCTTACAATCCGACCTCAGGGGTAAGAACACTGAAGCTTTCTTT
-	many	TRBV29-1	TRBJ1-1	CSVDGSQTEAFF	TGCAGCGTTGACGGCAGTCAAACTGAAGCTTTCTTT
-	many	TRBV5-4	TRBJ2-5	CASHLATTGSQETQYF	TGTGCCAGTCACCTTGCCACTACCGGGAGCCAAGAGACCCAGTACTTC
TRBD2	many	TRBV20-1	TRBJ2-1	CSARGTSDYNEQFF	TGCAGTGCTAGAGGGACTAGCGACTACAATGAGCAGTTCTTC
-	-	TRBV20-1	TRBJ2-5	CSASDGEETQYF	TGCAGTGCTTCTGACGGGGAAGAGACCCAGTACTTC
-	many	TRBV2	TRBJ2-7	CASLDGAYEQYF	TGTGCCAGTCTGGACGGGGCCTACGAGCAGTACTTC
TRBD1	many	TRBV16	TRBJ1-2	CASSPRGQGDYGYTF	TGTGCCAGCAGCCCTCGAGGACAGGGAGACTATGGCTACACCTTC
-	many	TRBV5-6	TRBJ2-1	CASSLGNEQFF	TGTGCCAGCAGCTTAGGTAATGAGCAGTTCTTC
TRBD2	many	TRBV2	TRBJ2-2	CASSGTSLRELFF	TGTGCCAGCAGCGGGACTAGTCTCAGGGAGCTGTTTTTT
-	many	TRBV28	TRBJ2-7	CASSVRFSYEQYF	TGTGCCAGCAGTGTCAGGTTCTCCTACGAGCAGTACTTC
-	many	TRBV13	TRBJ1-6	CASSSAGSGNSPLHF	TGTGCCAGCAGCTCAGCGGGGTCCGGTAATTCACCCCTCCACTTT
TRBD1	-	TRBV30	TRBJ1-1	CAWAKDRGLRAFF	TGTGCCTGGGCTAAGGACAGGGGATTAAGGGCTTTCTTT